This TCR beta chain was observed in a study of blood T cells in healthy people across ages. Turning to this clonotype: Antigen: not known.

Germline V gene lookup returns CDR1 SGHRS and CDR2 YFSETQ. The CDR3 length is 15 residues. V was trimmed by 1 base and J by 0 bases, leaving 11 bases between them. Study-level points and caveats: With donor CMV status unknown, expanded clonotype changes were possibly confounded.

Each sample had at least 6 million PBMCs isolated. The second PCR ran roughly 6 to 11 cycles with a sample-barcoded 5' primer and J-beta primers. In TCRdb, the 5' RACE reads were re-called with MiXCR into one record per CDR3 protein. Among fewer than 950,000 distinct CDR3 sequences, about 48% were seen once, and the ten largest hold approximately 40%. This receptor was taken from a man of 80 years or more in good health. V usage is TRBV5-1 and J usage is TRBJ2-7; tentatively, D is TRBD1 or TRBD2 (5 bases each). Sequencing input: blood. The DNA for the CDR3 is TGCGCCAGCAGCTTGATACGGGACCCCTCCTACGAGCAGTACTTC. This translates into CASSLIRDPSYEQYF.